This T cell receptor beta chain derives from a study of early T cells in non-severe SARS-CoV-2 infection. Germline lookup yields CDR1 SGHDN and CDR2 FVKESK. J lost 2 bases, V lost 2 bases, and 8 bases had no gene match. The CDR3 contains 16 residues. TCRdb itself ran the 5' RACE reads through MiXCR, one entry per CDR3 protein. The sample shows under 75,000 distinct CDR3 sequences, 13% of them seen only once. Only a few counts were recorded for this clonotype. Material for sequencing was whole blood. The chain employs TRBV14 and TRBJ2-5; TRBD2 matches 7 bases. The clonotype originates from an adult who was a healthcare worker with PCR-confirmed SARS-CoV-2 infection or an uninfected control (not recorded which). Here the CDR3 DNA reads TGTGCCAGCAGCCAATGGTCTAGCGGCTCACAAGAGACCCAGTACTTC. Encoded protein: CASSQWSSGSQETQYF.